These 32 T cell receptor beta chains were all obtained from the same sample, sequenced in a study of blood T cell repertoires in COVID-19. This table comes from immunoSEQ multiplex PCR, and its TCRdb copy is limited to in-frame clones, with some not included. The sample holds 200,000 to 250,000 clones, 75% to 95% seen once. The sample comprised PBMCs or T cells enriched from blood (not recorded which). The origin of the receptors is a woman between 18 and 30 years old who had recovered from COVID-19.

This chain links TRBV4-2 with TRBJ2-5, with TRBD2 matching over 7 bases. The germline V gene encodes CDR1 LGHNA and CDR2 YNFKEQ. The junction had 9 bases not matched to a gene; V was cut back by 3 bases and J by 5 bases. The CDR3 consists of 15 residues. CDR3 protein: CASSQTTSYSETQYF. DNA for the CDR3: TGTGCCAGCAGCCAGACGACTAGCTATTCGGAGACCCAGTACTTC.

This clone came up once. The chain carries TRBV5-6 and TRBJ2-1, with 10 bases that match TRBD1. This CDR3 is 15 amino acids long. The V gene end was trimmed by 0 bases and the J gene end by 9 bases; junction bases not matched to a gene: 6. Germline values: CDR1 SGHDT, CDR2 YYEEEE. The CDR3 sequence: CASSLGQGARREQFF. The CDR3 coding sequence is TGTGCCAGCAGCTTGGGACAGGGGGCTAGGCGTGAGCAGTTCTTC.

V usage is TRBV25-1 and J usage is TRBJ1-3; unclear D gene. The V gene lost 4 bases and the J gene lost 4 bases, with 8 bases spanning the gap. The germline gives CDR1 MGHDK, CDR2 SYGVNS. The CDR3 runs to 13 residues. The DNA of the CDR3 is TGTGCCAGCAGTGCGGAGGTAGGAAACACCATATATTTT. It codes for CASSAEVGNTIYF.

This clone was recorded only once. The rearrangement links TRBV4-1 to TRBJ2-7; 10 nucleotides match TRBD1. After removal of 3 bases from V and 2 bases from J, the junction contained 7 bases not matched to a gene. The CDR3 runs 16 residues. Germline CDR1 MGHRA, CDR2 YSYEKL. The chain's CDR3 is CASSHLRDRGPYEQYF. In nucleotides, the CDR3 is TGCGCCAGCAGCCATCTCCGGGACAGGGGCCCCTACGAGCAGTACTTC.

V is TRBV6-1 and J is TRBJ1-1, with 8 bases identical to TRBD1. V lost 0 bases, J lost 4 bases, and 7 bases stayed unmatched. The CDR3 has 16 amino acids. The germline gives CDR1 MNHNS, CDR2 SASEGT. CDR3 amino acids: CASSEADRGLRTEAFF. The DNA of the CDR3 is TGTGCCAGCAGTGAAGCCGACAGGGGTTTACGCACTGAAGCTTTCTTT.

This sequence joins TRBV15 and TRBJ2-7; weak D call: TRBD2 (6 bases). CDR1 is LNHNV, CDR2 YYDKDF, per germline (reference sequence). Trimming took off 6 bases at V and 2 bases at J, with 11 bases between the two ends. The CDR3 covers 13 residues. CDR3 bases: TGTGCCACCAGAGTGGAGGGAACCTACGAGCAGTACTTC. Its protein product is CATRVEGTYEQYF.

The rearrangement joins TRBV14 to TRBJ1-2, with TRBD1 matching over 7 bases. Germline V lookup: CDR1 SGHDN, CDR2 FVKESK. This CDR3 region has 17 residues. The junction had 11 bases not matched to a gene; V was cut back by 1 base and J by 3 bases. The CDR3 region has the DNA TGTGCCAGCAGCCAAGCGCAATCGGCAGGGGGAGACTATGGCTACACCTTC. It encodes CASSQAQSAGGDYGYTF. The whole variable domain, remainder taken from reference TRBV14 and TRBJ1-2, is EAGVTQFPSHSVIEKGQTVTLRCDPISGHDNLYWYRRVMGKEIKFLLHFVKESKQDESGMPNNRFLAERTGGTYSTLKVQPAELEDSGVYFCASSQAQSAGGDYGYTFGSGTRLTVV.

V gene TRBV18 combines with J gene TRBJ2-7; tentative D call: TRBD1 (6 bases). The CDR3 contains 15 residues. Deletions cut 6 bases from V and 4 bases from J, with 19 bases between. CDR1 KGHSH and CDR2 LQKENI come from the germline V gene. The CDR3 DNA is TGTGCCAGCTCTTATTCTACAGGGAACGGTTACGAGCAGTACTTC. Residues: CASSYSTGNGYEQYF.

V gene TRBV5-6 combines with J gene TRBJ2-5; tentative D call: TRBD2 (6 bases). V was cut by 0 bases and J by 4 bases, with 16 bases left in between. The germline gives CDR1 SGHDT, CDR2 YYEEEE. This CDR3 is built from 16 residues. The CDR3 region has the DNA TGTGCCAGCAGCTTGGTTGGTTGGGGAGGAGGAGAGACCCAGTACTTC. Translating it yields CASSLVGWGGGETQYF.

This rearrangement joins TRBV12-1 to TRBJ2-7; the tabulated D call, TRBD1, remains unverified against the DNA. TRBV12-1 counts as a pseudogene. This CDR3 has 18 amino acids. CDR3 nucleotides: TGTGCCAGCAGCTTTGGATGGGTAGTGACACCCGGCATCGACGAGCAGTACTTC. This sequence encodes CASSFGWVVTPGIDEQYF.

This clone showed up just a few times. The V gene is TRBV6-5, the J gene TRBJ1-2; the D is unclear. From germline, CDR1 is MNHEY and CDR2 SVGAGI. The V and J ends lost 2 bases and 0 bases respectively, with 10 bases between them. The CDR3 spans 15 residues. In nucleotides, the CDR3 is TGTGCCAGCAGTTACGGTCAACTCACTAACTATGGCTACACCTTC. It yields the protein CASSYGQLTNYGYTF.

The chain is built from TRBV6-1 and TRBJ1-5; no clear D. The V gene's germline CDR1 is MNHNS and CDR2 SASEGT. This CDR3 contains 13 residues. The V and J ends lost 1 base and 6 bases respectively, with 7 bases between them. CDR3 in DNA: TGTGCCAGCAGTGAAGTTGGGCTTCAGCCCCAGCATTTT. This translates into CASSEVGLQPQHF.

V gene TRBV19 combines with J gene TRBJ1-5; the match to TRBD1 covers 8 bases. V was clipped by 4 bases and J by 2 bases; unmatched bases: 10. This CDR3 is built from 17 residues. Germline V gene sequence: CDR1 LNHDA, CDR2 SQIVND (reference sequence). The CDR3 protein is CASSKGPIQGGNQPQHF. As DNA, the CDR3 is TGTGCCAGTAGTAAGGGGCCCATACAGGGGGGCAATCAGCCCCAGCATTTT.

The rearrangement joins TRBV7-2 to TRBJ1-4; maybe TRBD1 (5 bases). The CDR3 length is 14 residues. Germline values: CDR1 SGHTA, CDR2 FQGNSA. Trimming cost V 5 bases and J 8 bases, with 15 bases left between them. CDR3: CASSPLEGMEKLFF. The CDR3 DNA sequence: TGTGCCAGCAGCCCGCTGGAGGGGATGGAAAAACTGTTTTTT.

The rearrangement links TRBV5-5 to TRBJ1-2; the D is unclear. The V and J ends lost 0 bases and 4 bases respectively, with 10 bases between them. CDR3 length equals 14 residues. Germline V gene data show CDR1 as SGHKS and CDR2 as YYEKEE (reference sequence). CDR3 coding DNA: TGTGCCAGCAGCTTGGGAAGGGAGAGCTATGGCTACACCTTC. This translates into CASSLGRESYGYTF.

The CDR3 is CASRLQGSNYGYTF. The CDR3 DNA sequence: TGTGCCAGTAGGCTACAGGGCTCTAACTATGGCTACACCTTC. This chain links TRBV19 with TRBJ1-2; D is possibly TRBD1 (6 bases). The CDR3 sequence is 14 residues long. Germline V CDR1 and CDR2: LNHDA, SQIVND (reference sequence). V was cut by 6 bases and J by 0 bases, with 11 bases left in between.

This chain connects TRBV12-3 or TRBV12-4 to TRBJ1-1, with a possible D match to TRBD1 (6 bases). V lost 3 bases to trimming and J lost 5 bases, with 10 bases between them. This CDR3 comprises 13 residues. The CDR3 DNA reads TGTGCCAGCAGTTTGGTCGGGACAACTGAAGCTTTCTTT. Protein: CASSLVGTTEAFF.

The chain combines TRBV4-1 with TRBJ1-1, with D hard to call. There are 14 residues in the CDR3. Germline V gene sequence: CDR1 MGHRA, CDR2 YSYEKL. V lost 0 bases and J lost 0, with 5 bases in between. The CDR3 DNA sequence: TGCGCCAGCAGCCAAGAGGCGGTGAACACTGAAGCTTTCTTT. Amino acids: CASSQEAVNTEAFF.

The chain uses TRBV6-4 and TRBJ2-6; 7 nucleotides match TRBD1. CDR3 length: 16 amino acids. After removal of 5 bases from V and 0 bases from J, the junction contained 4 bases not matched to a gene. Per the germline V gene, CDR1 is MRHNA and CDR2 is SNTAGT. CDR3 nucleotides: TGTGCCAGCAGTCGAGGGGGCAGCTCTGGGGCCAACGTCCTGACTTTC. Protein sequence: CASSRGGSSGANVLTF.

The chain has TRBV6-5 and TRBJ1-1; possibly TRBD1 for D (6 bases). CDR1 is MNHEY, CDR2 SVGAGI, per germline. The V end was cut by 10 bases, the J end by 6 bases, with 15 bases between. This CDR3 contains 12 residues. The DNA of the CDR3 is TGTGCCACCGGCAGGGGAGTTGCTGAAGCTTTCTTT. Residues: CATGRGVAEAFF.

This clone has just one count. The J gene is TRBJ2-7, the V gene TRBV28; no clear D gene. This CDR3 has 12 amino acids. Trimming cost V 1 base and J 4 bases, with 5 bases left between them. Germline values: CDR1 MDHEN, CDR2 SYDVKM. CDR3 sequence reads: CASSLLTYEQYF. In DNA, the CDR3 is TGTGCCAGCAGTTTATTAACTTACGAGCAGTACTTC.

This chain uses TRBV19 with TRBJ1-5, with D perhaps TRBD1 (6 bases). CDR1 LNHDA and CDR2 SQIVND come from the germline V gene (reference sequence). The CDR3 contains 18 residues. Trimming removed 1 base from V and 0 bases from J, with 16 bases in between. The CDR3 sequence is CASSIATGQWGSNQPQHF. As DNA, the CDR3 is TGTGCCAGTAGTATAGCCACCGGACAGTGGGGTAGCAATCAGCCCCAGCATTTT.

This rearrangement joins TRBV24-1 to TRBJ1-5; D is unresolved. Germline CDR1 KGHDR, CDR2 SFDVKD. The CDR3 is 12 amino acids. Between the trimmed V and J ends, which lost 7 bases and 7 bases, there was a span of 10 bases. The CDR3 DNA sequence: TGTGCCACCAGCGCCTCGGAGCAGCCCCAGCATTTT. It translates to CATSASEQPQHF.

The chain employs TRBV7-9 and TRBJ1-4, with D unresolved. V lost 3 bases to trimming and J lost 7 bases, with 9 bases between them. Germline CDR1 SEHNR, CDR2 FQNEAQ (reference sequence). The length of the CDR3 is 13 residues. In DNA form, the CDR3 reads TGTGCCAGCAGCTTGTCGTCCAGTGAAAAACTGTTTTTT. It yields the protein CASSLSSSEKLFF.

The chain is built from TRBV9 and TRBJ2-7; the match to TRBD2 covers 12 bases. This CDR3 region has 17 residues. CDR1 and CDR2 from the germline V gene are SGDLS and YYNGEE. V dropped 3 bases and J dropped 1; count of bases not matched to a gene: 8. CDR3 residues: CASSAGLGLAGSYEQYF. The DNA for the CDR3 is TGTGCCAGCAGCGCCGGCCTTGGACTAGCGGGGTCCTACGAGCAGTACTTC. The whole variable domain, remainder taken from reference TRBV9 and TRBJ2-7, is DSGVTQTPKHLITATGQRVTLRCSPRSGDLSVYWYQQSLDQGLQFLIQYYNGEERAKGNILERFSAQQFPDLHSELNLSSLELGDSALYFCASSAGLGLAGSYEQYFGPGTRLTVT.

The J gene is TRBJ1-1, the V gene TRBV28; D perhaps matches TRBD1 (6 bases). V lost 5 bases to trimming and J lost 1 base, with 11 bases between them. The CDR3 length is 14 residues. CDR1 is MDHEN and CDR2 is SYDVKM in the germline V gene. CDR3 DNA sequence: TGTGCCAGCAGTACCCAGGGACAGAACACTGAAGCTTTCTTT. Its protein is CASSTQGQNTEAFF. The variable domain in full, with the rest retrieved from reference TRBV28 and TRBJ1-1, is DVKVTQSSRYLVKRTGEKVFLECVQDMDHENMFWYRQDPGLGLRLIYFSYDVKMKEKGDIPEGYSVSREKKERFSLILESASTNQTSMYLCASSTQGQNTEAFFGQGTRLTVV.

The chain links TRBV7-2 to TRBJ1-2; D perhaps matches TRBD1 (6 bases). CDR3 length: 14 amino acids. V was clipped by 7 bases and J by 4 bases, with 16 bases between them. The germline V gene encodes CDR1 SGHTA and CDR2 FQGNSA. In DNA, the CDR3 is TGTGCCAGCACCTACCGGGGGGCCAGCTATGGCTACACCTTC. This encodes CASTYRGASYGYTF.

The chain couples TRBV4-1 to TRBJ2-5; 11 bases match TRBD2. The CDR3 runs 17 residues. V trimming: 4 bases; J trimming: 4 bases; junction bases outside the gene matches: 11. Germline CDR1 is MGHRA and CDR2 is YSYEKL. The CDR3 bases are TGCGCCAGCAGCCTCCGGGGTAGCGGGGGGGGTGGAGAGACCCAGTACTTC. It yields the protein CASSLRGSGGGGETQYF.

The chain carries TRBV27 and TRBJ1-3; 8 nucleotides line up with TRBD1. The germline CDR1 and CDR2 sequences are MNHEY and SMNVEV (reference sequence). Trimming cost V 6 bases and J 4 bases; bases outside gene matches: 8. This CDR3 has 15 amino acids. The DNA of the CDR3 is TGTGCCAGCAGCAGGGCAGGGGGCGTAGGAAACACCATATATTTT. This codes for CASSRAGGVGNTIYF.

This clone came up once. The CDR3 is CASSFGGEAFF. CDR3 coding DNA: TGTGCCAGCAGCTTTGGAGGGGAAGCTTTCTTT. The rearrangement links TRBV5-6 to TRBJ1-1, with D hard to call. Germline loops: CDR1 SGHDT, CDR2 YYEEEE. The germline V and J ends were trimmed by 2 bases and 8 bases, with 7 bases remaining between them. CDR3 length equals 11 residues.

The chain has TRBV7-9 and TRBJ1-2, with D unclear. Trimming cost V 1 base and J 8 bases, with 14 bases left between them. CDR3 length: 14 residues. In germline, CDR1 is SEHNR, CDR2 FQNEAQ (reference sequence). CDR3 region: CASSLDAGWRGYTF. The CDR3 DNA sequence: TGTGCCAGCAGCTTAGATGCAGGATGGAGGGGCTACACCTTC.

This chain uses TRBV18 with TRBJ1-2; 7 bases agree with TRBD1. The junction had 13 bases not matched to a gene; V was cut back by 2 bases and J by 1 base. Germline V gene sequence: CDR1 KGHSH, CDR2 LQKENI. This CDR3 has 18 amino acids. The CDR3 coding sequence is TGTGCCAGCTCACCATACTCACCGGGACAGACTTTTAACTATGGCTACACCTTC. Protein sequence: CASSPYSPGQTFNYGYTF. The entire variable domain, with the rest obtained from reference TRBV18 and TRBJ1-2, is as follows: NAGVMQNPRHLVRRRGQEARLRCSPMKGHSHVYWYRQLPEEGLKFMVYLQKENIIDESGMPKERFSAEFPKEGPSILRIQQVVRGDSAAYFCASSPYSPGQTFNYGYTFGSGTRLTVV.